The 5 T cell receptor beta chains given below trace back to one sample, sequenced in a study of blood T cells in healthy people across ages. A second PCR, run for about 6 to 11 cycles, used a sample-barcoded 5' primer plus a J-beta primer mix. TCRdb itself ran the 5' RACE reads through MiXCR, one entry per CDR3 protein. The sample records around 580,000 distinct CDR3 sequences, around 48% being singletons. Material for sequencing was blood. These receptors were collected from a man aged 80 or over in good health.

The chain is built from TRBV12-3 or TRBV12-4 and TRBJ2-1; the D gene is possibly TRBD1 (5 bases). Trimming stripped 7 bases from V and 6 bases from J, with 13 bases between. The CDR3 loop spans 13 amino acids. The CDR3 sequence: CASKGQGPNEQFF. CDR3 DNA sequence: TGTGCCAGCAAAGGGCAGGGCCCCAATGAGCAGTTCTTC.

This clonotype was recorded at least ten times. The gene calls are TRBV7-2 and TRBJ1-2; D is ambiguous. V lost 0 bases and J 4 bases, leaving 12 bases between the germline ends. CDR1 is SGHTA, CDR2 FQGNSA, per germline. The CDR3 has 15 residues. The CDR3 is CASSLATAQTYGYTF. Here the CDR3 DNA reads TGTGCCAGCAGCTTAGCCACAGCCCAAACCTATGGCTACACCTTC. Variable domain in full (rest from reference TRBV7-2 and TRBJ1-2): GAGVSQSPSNKVTEKGKDVELRCDPISGHTALYWYRQSLGQGLEFLIYFQGNSAPDKSGLPSDRFSAERTGGSVSTLTIQRTQQEDSAVYLCASSLATAQTYGYTFGSGTRLTVV.

This clonotype showed up just a few times. The chain combines TRBV27 with TRBJ2-1, with TRBD2 identical over 8 bases. V shed 5 bases, J shed 3 bases, and the junction held 6 bases outside the gene matches. Looked up from germline, CDR1 is MNHEY and CDR2 is SMNVEV (reference sequence). This CDR3 is 15 amino acids long. The CDR3 loop is CASSNGGAVYNEQFF. CDR3 nucleotides: TGTGCCAGCAGTAACGGGGGGGCGGTCTACAATGAGCAGTTCTTC.

V usage is TRBV13 and J usage is TRBJ2-2; D is unclear. Germline lookup yields CDR1 PRHDT and CDR2 FYEKMQ (reference sequence). The V end was cut by 5 bases, the J end by 6 bases, with 13 bases between. The CDR3 loop spans 14 amino acids. DNA for the CDR3: TGTGCCAGCAGCCCTGACCACGCCCCCGGGGAGCTGTTTTTT. It translates to CASSPDHAPGELFF.

This chain joins TRBV2 and TRBJ1-5; possibly TRBD1 for D (6 bases). Trimming removed 8 bases at V and 4 bases at J, with 12 bases between. This CDR3 contains 13 residues. The germline V gene has CDR1 SNHLY and CDR2 FYNNEI. The CDR3: CASCQGLNQPQHF. The CDR3 region has the DNA TGTGCCAGCTGCCAGGGGCTGAATCAGCCCCAGCATTTT. Complete variable domain (other parts from reference TRBV2 and TRBJ1-5): EPEVTQTPSHQVTQMGQEVILRCVPISNHLYFYWYRQILGQKVEFLVSFYNNEISEKSEIFDDQFSVERPDGSNFTLKIRSTKLEDSAMYFCASCQGLNQPQHFGDGTRLSIL.